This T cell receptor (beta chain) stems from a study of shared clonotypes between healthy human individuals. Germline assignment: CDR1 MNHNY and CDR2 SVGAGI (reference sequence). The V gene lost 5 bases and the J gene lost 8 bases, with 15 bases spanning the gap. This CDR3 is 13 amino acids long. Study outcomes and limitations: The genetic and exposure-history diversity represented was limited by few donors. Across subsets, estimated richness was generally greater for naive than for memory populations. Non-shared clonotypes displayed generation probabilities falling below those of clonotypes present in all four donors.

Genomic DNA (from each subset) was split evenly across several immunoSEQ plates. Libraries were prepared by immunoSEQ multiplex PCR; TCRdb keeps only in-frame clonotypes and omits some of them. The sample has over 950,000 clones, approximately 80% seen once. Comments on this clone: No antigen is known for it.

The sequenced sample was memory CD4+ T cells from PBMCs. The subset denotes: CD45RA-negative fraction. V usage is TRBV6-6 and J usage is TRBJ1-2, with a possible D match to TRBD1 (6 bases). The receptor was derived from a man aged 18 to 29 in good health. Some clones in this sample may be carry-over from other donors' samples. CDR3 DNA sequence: TGTGCCAGCAGTGACTACCAGGGGAACGGCTACACCTTC. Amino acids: CASSDYQGNGYTF.